This T cell receptor (beta chain) originates from a study of somatic mutations in cytotoxic T cells in rheumatoid arthritis. TCRdb's table, derived via immunoSEQ multiplex PCR, lists solely in-frame clones and lacks some. Of around 19,000 clones in the sample, 70% to 80% were seen once. Study observations and caveats: Per patient, the largest CD8+ clone was found to exceed 20% of CD8+ cells in about an eighth of the roughly 60 cases. Relative to age-matched healthy controls, rheumatoid arthritis patients did not differ significantly in CD8+ T-cell clonality. With advancing age, CD8+ clonality climbed in rheumatoid arthritis patients but did not rise in healthy controls. No multiple-comparison adjustment was applied to the slight TRBV07 underrepresentation in rheumatoid arthritis patients.

In regard to this clone: Its antigen is not known.

The germline CDR1 and CDR2 sequences are SGHNT and YENEEA. The CDR3 is made up of 15 amino acids. The germline V and J ends were trimmed by 2 bases and 5 bases, with 15 bases remaining between them. Sequenced material: CD8+ T cells sorted from blood. The chain couples TRBV11-3 to TRBJ1-2; weak D call: TRBD1 (6 bases). This clonotype originated in a man in his sixties in good health. The CDR3 DNA reads TGTGCCAGCAGCTTACGAGGACAGCAAACTTATGGCTACACCTTC. Amino acid sequence: CASSLRGQQTYGYTF. Looking up the rest from reference TRBV11-3 and TRBJ1-2 gives the full variable domain: EAGVVQSPRYKIIEKKQPVAFWCNPISGHNTLYWYLQNLGQGPELLIRYENEEAVDDSQLPKDRFSAERLKGVDSTLKIQPAELGDSAVYLCASSLRGQQTYGYTFGSGTRLTVV.